The T cell receptor (beta chain) under discussion was sequenced for a study of cytomegalovirus exposure and HLA in healthy donors. Findings of the study overall: The study carried out a later analysis of TCR beta sequences. It associated approximately 17,000 of them with specific HLA alleles at a false discovery rate of 0.05.

This clone was observed a few times. What it binds is unknown. Germline CDR1 is MGHRA and CDR2 is YSYEKL. The CDR3 has 17 residues. The J segment lost 5 bases and the V segment lost 3 bases, leaving 11 bases of the junction unmatched. PCR amplification relied on 60 Vbeta primers (plus 13 Jbeta primers). Assay: immunoSEQ multiplex PCR; the TCRdb copy retains only in-frame clones and omits some. This sample has about 130,000 clones, with about 74% found just once. This TCR was recovered from a middle-aged man in good health and CMV-seropositive. The chain uses TRBV4-1 and TRBJ2-5, with TRBD2 identical over 11 bases. Sequencing used PBMCs. The CDR3 here is CASSQGVEASGRETQYF. Written as DNA, the CDR3 is TGCGCCAGCAGCCAGGGGGTGGAGGCTAGCGGGAGGGAGACCCAGTACTTC.